This T cell receptor (beta chain) was recovered during a study of beta chain features in type 1 diabetes. Study context: Across the samples, roughly 98 million sorted cells were examined in total. Study-wide results and limits: A moderate, significant TCRB CDR3 shortening appeared in type 1 diabetes across four CD4+ subsets.

Since all of the isolated RNA was reverse transcribed, expressed TCRB transcripts were what got sequenced. Data came from immunoSEQ multiplex PCR; TCRdb stores just in-frame clones and leaves some out. The data contain about 340,000 clones, approximately 12% of them singletons. A heparinised blood draw that averaged approximately 110 mL was obtained once from each donor. Staining for CD45RO/CCR7/CD25/CD127/CD95/CD27 allowed sorting of CD4+ naive, central memory, regulatory and stem cell-like memory cells. Trimming removed 7 bases at V and 9 bases at J, with 13 bases between. CDR3 length: 11 residues. Germline lookup yields CDR1 DFQATT and CDR2 SNEGSKA (reference sequence). Regarding this clone: Its specificity is not known.

V is TRBV20-1 and J is TRBJ2-1, with a tentative D call TRBD2 (5 bases). The receptor comes from a woman under 30 with type 1 diabetes. What was sequenced was naive CD4+ T cells from blood. Here the CDR3 reads CSVRVDREQFF. As DNA, the CDR3 is TGCAGTGTGAGGGTGGATCGTGAGCAGTTCTTC.